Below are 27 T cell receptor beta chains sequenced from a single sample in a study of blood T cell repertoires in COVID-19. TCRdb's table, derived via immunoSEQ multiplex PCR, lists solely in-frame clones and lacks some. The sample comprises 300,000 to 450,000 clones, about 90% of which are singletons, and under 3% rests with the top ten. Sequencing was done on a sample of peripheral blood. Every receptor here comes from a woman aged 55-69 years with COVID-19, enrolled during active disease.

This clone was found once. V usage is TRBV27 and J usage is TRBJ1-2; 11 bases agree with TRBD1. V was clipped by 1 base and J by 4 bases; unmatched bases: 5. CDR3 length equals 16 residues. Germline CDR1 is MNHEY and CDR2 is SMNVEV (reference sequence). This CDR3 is CASSLLRDRGSYGYTF. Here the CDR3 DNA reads TGTGCCAGCAGTTTATTACGGGACAGGGGGTCCTATGGCTACACCTTC.

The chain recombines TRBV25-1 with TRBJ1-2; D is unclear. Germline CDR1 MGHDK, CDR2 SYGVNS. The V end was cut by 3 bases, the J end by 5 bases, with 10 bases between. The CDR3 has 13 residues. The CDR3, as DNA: TGTGCCAGCAGTGACTGGCGGAGGTATGGCTACACCTTC. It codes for CASSDWRRYGYTF.

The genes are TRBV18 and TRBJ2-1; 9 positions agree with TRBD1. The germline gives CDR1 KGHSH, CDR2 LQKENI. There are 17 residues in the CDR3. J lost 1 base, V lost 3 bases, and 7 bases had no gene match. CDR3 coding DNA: TGTGCCAGCTCACCGTTTTCCGGGACAGGGTCCTACAATGAGCAGTTCTTC. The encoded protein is CASSPFSGTGSYNEQFF.

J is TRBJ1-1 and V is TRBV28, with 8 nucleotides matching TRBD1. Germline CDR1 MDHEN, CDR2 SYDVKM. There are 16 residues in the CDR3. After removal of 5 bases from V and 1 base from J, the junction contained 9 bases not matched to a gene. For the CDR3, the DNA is TGTGCCAGCAGTCTAGGACAGGGTAGGGCGAACACTGAAGCTTTCTTT. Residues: CASSLGQGRANTEAFF.

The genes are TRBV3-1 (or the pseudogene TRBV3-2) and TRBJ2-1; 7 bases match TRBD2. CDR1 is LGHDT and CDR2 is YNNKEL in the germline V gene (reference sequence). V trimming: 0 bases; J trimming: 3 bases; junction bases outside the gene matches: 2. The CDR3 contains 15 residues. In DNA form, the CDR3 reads TGTGCCAGCAGCCAAGAGAGCGGGGTCTACAATGAGCAGTTCTTC. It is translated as CASSQESGVYNEQFF.

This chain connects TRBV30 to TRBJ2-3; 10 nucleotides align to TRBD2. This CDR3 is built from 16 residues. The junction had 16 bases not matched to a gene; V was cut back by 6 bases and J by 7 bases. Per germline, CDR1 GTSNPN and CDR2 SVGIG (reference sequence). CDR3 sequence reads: CACMDLALAGTNTQYF. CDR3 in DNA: TGTGCCTGTATGGACTTGGCACTAGCGGGAACCAATACGCAGTATTTT.

The CDR3 here is CASRTGGAYGYTF. For the CDR3, the DNA is TGTGCCAGCAGAACTGGAGGGGCATATGGCTACACCTTC. The chain recombines TRBV28 with TRBJ1-2; D possibly corresponds to TRBD1 (5 bases). The V and J ends lost 6 bases and 5 bases respectively, with 13 bases between them. CDR1 and CDR2 (germline): MDHEN, SYDVKM. CDR3 length equals 13 residues.

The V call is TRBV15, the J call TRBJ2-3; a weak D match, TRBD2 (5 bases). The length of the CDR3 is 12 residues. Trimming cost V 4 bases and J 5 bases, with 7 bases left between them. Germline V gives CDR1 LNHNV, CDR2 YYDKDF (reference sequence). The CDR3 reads CATSILEDTQYF. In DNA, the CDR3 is TGTGCCACCAGCATACTAGAAGATACGCAGTATTTT.

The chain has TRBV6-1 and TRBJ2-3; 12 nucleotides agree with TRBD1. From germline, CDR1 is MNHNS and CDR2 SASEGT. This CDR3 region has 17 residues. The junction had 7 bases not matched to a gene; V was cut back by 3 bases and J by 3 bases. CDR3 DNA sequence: TGTGCCAGCAGTGACCGGGACAGGGGGCGATCTACAGATACGCAGTATTTT. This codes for CASSDRDRGRSTDTQYF.

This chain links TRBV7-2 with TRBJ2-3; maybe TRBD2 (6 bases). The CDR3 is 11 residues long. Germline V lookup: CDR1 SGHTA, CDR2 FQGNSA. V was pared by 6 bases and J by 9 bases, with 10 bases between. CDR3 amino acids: CASSPGLTQYF. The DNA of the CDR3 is TGTGCCAGCAGTCCGGGACTGACGCAGTATTTT.

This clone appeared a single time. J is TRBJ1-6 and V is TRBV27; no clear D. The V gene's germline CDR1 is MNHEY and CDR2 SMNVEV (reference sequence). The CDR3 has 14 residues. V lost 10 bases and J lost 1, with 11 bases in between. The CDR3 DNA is TGTGCCACCGCCGCGACATCCTATAATTCACCCCTCCACTTT. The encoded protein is CATAATSYNSPLHF.

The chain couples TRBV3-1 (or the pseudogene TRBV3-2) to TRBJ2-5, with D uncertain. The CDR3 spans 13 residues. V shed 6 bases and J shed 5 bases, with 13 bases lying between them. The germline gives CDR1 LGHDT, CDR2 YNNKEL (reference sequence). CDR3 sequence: CASSYRQAETQYF. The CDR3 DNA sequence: TGTGCCAGCAGTTATCGTCAGGCGGAGACCCAGTACTTC.

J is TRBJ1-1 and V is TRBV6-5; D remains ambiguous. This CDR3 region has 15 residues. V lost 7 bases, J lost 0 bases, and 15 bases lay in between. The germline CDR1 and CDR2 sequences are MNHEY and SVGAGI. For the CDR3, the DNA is TGTGCCAGCACCTCTTGGGCAAGTCTGAACACTGAAGCTTTCTTT. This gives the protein CASTSWASLNTEAFF.

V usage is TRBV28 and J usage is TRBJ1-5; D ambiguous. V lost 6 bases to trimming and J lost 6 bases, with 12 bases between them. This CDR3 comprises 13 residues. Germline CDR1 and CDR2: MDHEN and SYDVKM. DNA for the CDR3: TGTGCCAGCAGAGGACGGGAGGGTCAGCCCCAGCATTTT. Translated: CASRGREGQPQHF.

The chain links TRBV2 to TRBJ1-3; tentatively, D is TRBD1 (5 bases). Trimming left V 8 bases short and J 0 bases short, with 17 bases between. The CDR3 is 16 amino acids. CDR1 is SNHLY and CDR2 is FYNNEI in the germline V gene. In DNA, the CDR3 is TGTGCCAGCCTTAACAGGCGGTGGAACTCTGGAAACACCATATATTTT. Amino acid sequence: CASLNRRWNSGNTIYF.

Here the CDR3 DNA reads TGTGCCAGTAGTAGCCCGGGACAGGGGGTTTCAAACTATGGCTACACCTTC. This codes for CASSSPGQGVSNYGYTF. The chain links TRBV19 to TRBJ1-2; the match to TRBD1 covers 11 bases. This CDR3 region has 17 residues. The germline V gene has CDR1 LNHDA and CDR2 SQIVND (reference sequence). After removal of 4 bases from V and 2 bases from J, the junction contained 9 bases not matched to a gene.

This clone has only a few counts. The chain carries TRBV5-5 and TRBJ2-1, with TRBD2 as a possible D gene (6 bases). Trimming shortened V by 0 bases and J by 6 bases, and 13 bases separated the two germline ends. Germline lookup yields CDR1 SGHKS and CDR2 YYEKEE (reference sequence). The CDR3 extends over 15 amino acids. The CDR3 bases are TGTGCCAGCAGCTTGGTCCAGCGGGTGGGCAATGAGCAGTTCTTC. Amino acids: CASSLVQRVGNEQFF.

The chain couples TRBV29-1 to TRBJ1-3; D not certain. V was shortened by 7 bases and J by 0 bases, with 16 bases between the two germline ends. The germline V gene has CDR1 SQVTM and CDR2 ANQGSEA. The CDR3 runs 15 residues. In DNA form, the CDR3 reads TGCAGCGCAGCAGATCCGCGGCGCTCTGGAAACACCATATATTTT. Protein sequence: CSAADPRRSGNTIYF.

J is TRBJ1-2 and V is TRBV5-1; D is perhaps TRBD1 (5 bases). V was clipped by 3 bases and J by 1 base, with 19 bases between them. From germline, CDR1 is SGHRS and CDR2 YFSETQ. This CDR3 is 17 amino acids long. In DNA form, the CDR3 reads TGCGCCAGCAGCTCCTCGCTGTTGGGGGGACGTAACTATGGCTACACCTTC. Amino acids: CASSSSLLGGRNYGYTF.

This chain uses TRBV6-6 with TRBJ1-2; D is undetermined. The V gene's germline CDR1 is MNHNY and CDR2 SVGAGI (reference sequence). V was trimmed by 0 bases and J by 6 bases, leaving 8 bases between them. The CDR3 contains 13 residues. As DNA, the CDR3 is TGTGCCAGCAGTTACTCGGTCGGAGATGGCTACACCTTC. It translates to CASSYSVGDGYTF.

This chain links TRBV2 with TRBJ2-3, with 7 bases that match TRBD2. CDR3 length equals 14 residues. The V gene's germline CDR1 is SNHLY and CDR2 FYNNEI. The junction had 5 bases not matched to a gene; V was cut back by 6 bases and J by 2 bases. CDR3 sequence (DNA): TGTGCCAGCAGGCGGGGGAGGAACACAGATACGCAGTATTTT. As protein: CASRRGRNTDTQYF.

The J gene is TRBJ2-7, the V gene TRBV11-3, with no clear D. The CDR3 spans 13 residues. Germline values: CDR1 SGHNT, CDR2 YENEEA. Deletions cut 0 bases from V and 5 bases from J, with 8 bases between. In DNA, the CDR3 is TGTGCCAGCAGCTTAGATTCAGGCCACGAGCAGTACTTC. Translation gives CASSLDSGHEQYF.

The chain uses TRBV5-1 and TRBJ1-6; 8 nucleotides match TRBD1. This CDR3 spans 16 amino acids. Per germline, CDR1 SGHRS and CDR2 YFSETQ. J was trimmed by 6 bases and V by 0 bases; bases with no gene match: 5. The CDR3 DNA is TGCGCCAGCAGCTTGGCCACAGACAGGGGTAATTCACCCCTCCACTTT. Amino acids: CASSLATDRGNSPLHF.

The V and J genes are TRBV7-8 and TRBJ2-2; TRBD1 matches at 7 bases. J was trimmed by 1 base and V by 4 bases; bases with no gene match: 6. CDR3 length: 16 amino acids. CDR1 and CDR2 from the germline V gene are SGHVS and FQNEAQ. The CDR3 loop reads CASSSRQGVNTGELFF. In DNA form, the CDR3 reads TGTGCCAGCAGCTCCAGACAGGGAGTGAACACCGGGGAGCTGTTTTTT.

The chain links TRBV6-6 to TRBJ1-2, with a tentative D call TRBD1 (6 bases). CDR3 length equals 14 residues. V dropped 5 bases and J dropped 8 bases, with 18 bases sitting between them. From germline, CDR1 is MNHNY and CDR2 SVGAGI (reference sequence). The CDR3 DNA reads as TGTGCCAGCAGTGATACGCAGGGGAATAGGGGCTACACCTTC. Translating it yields CASSDTQGNRGYTF.

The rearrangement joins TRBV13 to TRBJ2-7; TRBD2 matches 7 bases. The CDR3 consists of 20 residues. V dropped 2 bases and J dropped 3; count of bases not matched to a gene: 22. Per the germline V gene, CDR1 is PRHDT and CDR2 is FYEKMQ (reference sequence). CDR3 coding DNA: TGTGCCAGCAGCTTATCGGCCGCGCGGGGGAGAACCCCAGACTACTACGAGCAGTACTTC. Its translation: CASSLSAARGRTPDYYEQYF.

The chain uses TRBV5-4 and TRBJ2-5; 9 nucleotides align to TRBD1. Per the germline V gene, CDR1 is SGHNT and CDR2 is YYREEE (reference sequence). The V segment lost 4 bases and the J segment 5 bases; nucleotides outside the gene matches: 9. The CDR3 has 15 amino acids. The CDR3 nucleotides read TGTGCCAGCAGCACTGGGACAGGGAGAGGGGAGACCCAGTACTTC. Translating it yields CASSTGTGRGETQYF.